These 12 T cell receptor beta chains share one sample of origin, sequenced in a study of blood T cell repertoires in COVID-19. TCRdb's table, derived via immunoSEQ multiplex PCR, lists solely in-frame clones and lacks some. The sample lists more than 150,000 clones; around 85% were seen once. Input material: peripheral blood. These receptor sequences come from a man in his forties or fifties who had recovered from COVID-19.

The CDR3 protein is CASSPTGLAGIETQYF. CDR3 sequence (DNA): TGTGCCAGCAGCCCTACTGGACTAGCGGGAATAGAGACCCAGTACTTC. The V gene is TRBV7-2, the J gene TRBJ2-5, with TRBD2 identical over 12 bases. Germline lookup yields CDR1 SGHTA and CDR2 FQGNSA. J lost 4 bases, V lost 5 bases, and 8 bases had no gene match. The length of the CDR3 is 16 residues.

To note about this clone: Other DNA sequences in this specimen translate into the identical CDR3. The V call is TRBV13, the J call TRBJ2-7; the match to TRBD1 covers 7 bases. This CDR3 contains 14 residues. J lost 6 bases, V lost 1 base, and 6 bases had no gene match. CDR1 and CDR2 (germline): PRHDT, FYEKMQ (reference sequence). The CDR3 sequence is CASSLARPGGEQYF. As DNA, the CDR3 is TGTGCCAGCAGCTTAGCTCGGCCAGGGGGCGAGCAGTACTTC.

This chain joins TRBV7-2 and TRBJ2-7; 10 nucleotides line up with TRBD2. With 5 bases clipped from V and 3 bases from J, the junction kept 7 bases outside the gene matches. Germline values: CDR1 SGHTA, CDR2 FQGNSA. The CDR3 totals 15 residues. The CDR3 DNA sequence: TGTGCCAGCAGCCACACCGGGACTAGCGTCTACGAGCAGTACTTC. Protein product: CASSHTGTSVYEQYF.

This sequence joins TRBV2 and TRBJ1-5, with TRBD1 identical over 7 bases. The CDR3 is 15 amino acids. Germline CDR1 and CDR2: SNHLY and FYNNEI. With V trimmed by 5 bases and J by 0 bases, 4 bases remained unmatched. The CDR3 sequence: CASSKGQYSNQPQHF. The CDR3 DNA follows: TGTGCCAGCAGTAAGGGACAGTATAGCAATCAGCCCCAGCATTTT. The whole variable domain, filled in from reference TRBV2 and TRBJ1-5, reads EPEVTQTPSHQVTQMGQEVILRCVPISNHLYFYWYRQILGQKVEFLVSFYNNEISEKSEIFDDQFSVERPDGSNFTLKIRSTKLEDSAMYFCASSKGQYSNQPQHFGDGTRLSIL.

This clone was seen only a few times. This sequence joins TRBV5-6 and TRBJ1-1; 8 bases map to TRBD1. The J segment lost 5 bases and the V segment lost 3 bases, leaving 9 bases of the junction unmatched. CDR3 length equals 15 residues. Germline V CDR1 and CDR2: SGHDT, YYEEEE. CDR3 DNA sequence: TGTGCCAGCAGCTCGGAGGACAGGGCTAATACTGAAGCTTTCTTT. Amino acids: CASSSEDRANTEAFF.

This clone was counted between two and nine times. The chain couples TRBV19 to TRBJ2-4, with 7 positions matching TRBD1. The CDR3 runs 15 residues. In germline, CDR1 is LNHDA, CDR2 SQIVND (reference sequence). The V gene end was trimmed by 5 bases and the J gene end by 5 bases; junction bases not matched to a gene: 9. CDR3 in DNA: TGTGCCAGTAGTCCCGGGACAGCCGACGAAAACATTCAGTACTTC. Its protein is CASSPGTADENIQYF.

The chain couples TRBV28 to TRBJ2-7, with D perhaps matching TRBD1 (7 bases). V gave up 4 bases and J gave up 2 bases, with 18 bases separating them. This CDR3 has 16 amino acids. CDR1 and CDR2 from the germline V gene are MDHEN and SYDVKM. The CDR3 spells CASSSSRAGQTYEQYF. CDR3 DNA: TGTGCCAGCAGTTCCTCCCGTGCGGGACAGACCTACGAGCAGTACTTC.

This clone ranks as medium-sized. This chain uses TRBV4-1 with TRBJ2-3; TRBD2 agrees at 7 bases. J gave up 2 bases and V 4 bases, and 9 bases lay outside the gene matches. CDR1 is MGHRA and CDR2 is YSYEKL in the germline V gene. This CDR3 has 16 residues. The DNA of the CDR3 is TGCGCCAGCAGCCCCTATCTAGCGGTCGTCACAGATACGCAGTATTTT. This sequence encodes CASSPYLAVVTDTQYF.

The chain employs TRBV19 and TRBJ1-1; weak D call: TRBD1 (6 bases). The CDR3 runs 15 residues. With 1 base removed from V and 0 bases from J, the gap between germline ends came to 9 bases. From germline, CDR1 is LNHDA and CDR2 SQIVND (reference sequence). CDR3 DNA sequence: TGTGCCAGTAGTATAGGCCCAGGGGTGAACACTGAAGCTTTCTTT. It translates to CASSIGPGVNTEAFF.

The chain joins TRBV10-3 to TRBJ2-7; TRBD2 aligns across 9 bases. Germline CDR1 reads ENHRY; CDR2 reads SYGVKD. V lost 2 bases, J lost 6 bases, and 8 bases stayed unmatched. The CDR3 loop spans 15 amino acids. In DNA form, the CDR3 reads TGTGCCATCAGTGAGAGTATAGCGGGAGTCGCCGAGCAGTACTTC. Translated, it gives CAISESIAGVAEQYF.

The V call is TRBV24-1, the J call TRBJ2-7, with a tentative D call TRBD2 (6 bases). V dropped 6 bases and J dropped 6 bases, with 14 bases sitting between them. The CDR3 is 13 residues long. The germline V gene has CDR1 KGHDR and CDR2 SFDVKD. In DNA, the CDR3 is TGTGCCACCAGTCCGGGGGACGGTCTCGAGCAGTACTTC. This sequence encodes CATSPGDGLEQYF.

This chain uses TRBV27 with TRBJ2-7, with a tentative D call TRBD1 (6 bases). The germline gives CDR1 MNHEY, CDR2 SMNVEV (reference sequence). The CDR3 sequence is 13 residues long. V was shortened by 6 bases and J by 7 bases, with 16 bases between the two germline ends. The CDR3 nucleotides are TGTGCCAGCAGGGATACAGGGACCTGGGAGCAGTACTTC. As protein: CASRDTGTWEQYF.